These 29 T cell receptor beta chains came from one sample sequenced in a study of blood T cell repertoires in COVID-19. The protocol was immunoSEQ multiplex PCR, while the TCRdb copy is restricted to in-frame clones and leaves out a portion. The table has hundreds of thousands of clones, more than 70% seen once. Sample: peripheral blood. These receptor sequences come from a woman in her twenties or thirties who had recovered from COVID-19.

The genes are TRBV5-1 and TRBJ2-6, with 7 bases that match TRBD2. Germline V lookup: CDR1 SGHRS, CDR2 YFSETQ. Losses at the gene ends were 1 base for V and 2 bases for J; bases not matched to a gene: 3. CDR3 length: 16 residues. The CDR3 loop is CASSLRGEAGANVLTF. CDR3 nucleotide sequence: TGCGCCAGCAGCTTGCGGGGGGAGGCTGGGGCCAACGTCCTGACTTTC.

V usage is TRBV10-3 and J usage is TRBJ1-5; unclear D gene. CDR3 length: 19 amino acids. Germline CDR1 ENHRY, CDR2 SYGVKD. V lost 0 bases and J lost 0, with 18 bases in between. CDR3 bases: TGTGCCATCAGTGAGTCGAGAGGGTCAAAGCTCCATAGCAATCAGCCCCAGCATTTT. Amino acid sequence: CAISESRGSKLHSNQPQHF.

The chain uses TRBV25-1 and TRBJ2-7, with unresolved D. The germline gives CDR1 MGHDK, CDR2 SYGVNS. The ends were cut back, 8 bases at V and 2 bases at J, with 13 bases in the middle. This CDR3 region has 13 residues. CDR3 bases: TGTGCCAGCGGCTTGCGAGGCACCTACGAGCAGTACTTC. Translated: CASGLRGTYEQYF.

The J gene is TRBJ1-2, the V gene TRBV7-2, with a possible D match to TRBD1 (5 bases). The V gene's germline CDR1 is SGHTA and CDR2 FQGNSA. Deletions cut 5 bases from V and 3 bases from J, with 10 bases between. The CDR3 totals 13 residues. The CDR3 DNA reads TGTGCCAGCAGCCCTTCGGGGGACTATGGCTACACCTTC. Translation gives CASSPSGDYGYTF.

This clone has just one count. V and J are TRBV9 and TRBJ2-5; maybe TRBD2 (5 bases). V lost 3 bases and J 2 bases, leaving 11 bases between the germline ends. The germline gives CDR1 SGDLS, CDR2 YYNGEE. There are 14 residues in the CDR3. The CDR3: CASSATRVQETQYF. CDR3 sequence (DNA): TGTGCCAGCAGCGCAACGCGGGTACAAGAGACCCAGTACTTC.

The rearrangement links TRBV6-6 to TRBJ2-2, with 7 nucleotides matching TRBD1. The CDR3 has 14 amino acids. V trimming: 7 bases; J trimming: 4 bases; junction bases outside the gene matches: 6. Germline-derived CDR1 and CDR2 are MNHNY and SVGAGI (reference sequence). Here the CDR3 reads CASIRTGGTGELFF. DNA for the CDR3: TGTGCCAGCATTCGGACAGGCGGCACCGGGGAGCTGTTTTTT.

The rearrangement links TRBV19 to TRBJ2-1; 9 nucleotides align to TRBD2. The trim removed 2 bases at V and 4 bases at J, leaving 9 bases unmatched. CDR3 length: 17 residues. The germline V gene has CDR1 LNHDA and CDR2 SQIVND (reference sequence). The DNA for the CDR3 is TGTGCCAGTAGTATATCTCCCGGGACTAGCTTTTACAATGAGCAGTTCTTC. It codes for CASSISPGTSFYNEQFF.

V is TRBV4-2 and J is TRBJ2-7; no clear D gene. The V end lost 0 bases, the J end lost 3 bases, and 9 bases lay between the germline ends. From germline, CDR1 is LGHNA and CDR2 YNFKEQ. The CDR3 length is 14 residues. CDR3 sequence (DNA): TGTGCCAGCAGCCAAGAGTTGAGGATCTACGAGCAGTACTTC. Translated, it gives CASSQELRIYEQYF.

The chain carries TRBV30 and TRBJ1-3; TRBD1 matches 8 bases. The germline V gene has CDR1 GTSNPN and CDR2 SVGIG (reference sequence). This CDR3 is built from 15 residues. Losses at the gene ends were 0 bases for V and 1 base for J; bases not matched to a gene: 2. The CDR3 region has the DNA TGTGCCTGGAGTGTACACAGGGGGTCTGGAAACACCATATATTTT. It encodes CAWSVHRGSGNTIYF.

V is TRBV18 and J is TRBJ2-2, with TRBD1 identical over 7 bases. Losses at the gene ends were 3 bases for V and 0 bases for J; bases not matched to a gene: 4. The CDR3 spans 16 residues. Per germline, CDR1 KGHSH and CDR2 LQKENI. The CDR3, as DNA: TGTGCCAGCTCACCCCCCACAGGGGCGAACACCGGGGAGCTGTTTTTT. Translation: CASSPPTGANTGELFF.

This rearrangement joins TRBV4-1 to TRBJ2-2; 9 bases match TRBD1. Germline V lookup: CDR1 MGHRA, CDR2 YSYEKL. Trimming removed 4 bases from V and 6 bases from J; junction bases left unmatched: 9. CDR3 size: 16 residues. The CDR3 loop reads CASSPGQGVLAGELFF. For the CDR3, the DNA is TGCGCCAGCAGCCCGGGACAGGGCGTATTGGCCGGGGAGCTGTTTTTT.

The V and J genes are TRBV18 and TRBJ1-5, with TRBD1 matching 7 bases. This CDR3 is 14 amino acids long. Germline loops: CDR1 KGHSH, CDR2 LQKENI. V was pared by 5 bases and J by 2 bases, with 3 bases of the junction left unmatched. CDR3 in amino acids: CASSKGAGNQPQHF. CDR3 DNA sequence: TGTGCCAGCTCAAAGGGGGCTGGCAATCAGCCCCAGCATTTT.

The chain combines TRBV5-1 with TRBJ2-1; 9 bases line up with TRBD1. Germline V gives CDR1 SGHRS, CDR2 YFSETQ. The CDR3 spans 17 residues. J lost 5 bases, V lost 2 bases, and 11 bases had no gene match. CDR3 amino acids: CASSLSPPGQGHNEQFF. The CDR3 coding sequence is TGCGCCAGCAGCTTATCCCCCCCGGGACAGGGCCACAATGAGCAGTTCTTC.

This clone was seen a handful of times. This chain uses TRBV10-2 with TRBJ1-6; D gene ambiguous. This CDR3 has 13 residues. V dropped 3 bases and J dropped 8 bases, with 8 bases sitting between them. CDR1 WSHSY and CDR2 SAAADI come from the germline V gene. This CDR3 is CASSDSVYSPLHF. The CDR3 DNA reads as TGCGCCAGCAGTGACTCCGTGTATTCACCCCTCCACTTT.

The V and J genes are TRBV28 and TRBJ1-1; 8 bases line up with TRBD1. The CDR3 is 13 residues long. Germline CDR1 MDHEN, CDR2 SYDVKM. Trimming took 6 bases from V and 5 from J; bases not matched to a gene: 5. CDR3 in amino acids: CASRGQGATEAFF. The CDR3 DNA follows: TGTGCCAGCAGGGGCCAGGGGGCTACTGAAGCTTTCTTT. The full variable domain, in which reference TRBV28 and TRBJ1-1 provide the parts outside the CDR3, is DVKVTQSSRYLVKRTGEKVFLECVQDMDHENMFWYRQDPGLGLRLIYFSYDVKMKEKGDIPEGYSVSREKKERFSLILESASTNQTSMYLCASRGQGATEAFFGQGTRLTVV.

This rearrangement joins TRBV30 to TRBJ2-7; unclear D gene. This CDR3 comprises 12 residues. Germline V gene sequence: CDR1 GTSNPN, CDR2 SVGIG (reference sequence). Trimming pared 0 bases from V and 5 bases from J, leaving 8 bases between. This CDR3 reads CAWSVLMDEQYF. The CDR3 DNA is TGTGCCTGGAGTGTACTTATGGACGAGCAGTACTTC.

The V call is TRBV28, the J call TRBJ2-6; TRBD1 matches at 9 bases. The germline gives CDR1 MDHEN, CDR2 SYDVKM. CDR3 length equals 18 residues. J gave up 0 bases and V 8 bases, and 11 bases lay outside the gene matches. In DNA, the CDR3 is TGTGCCAGCGGGCCAAACAGGGGGCTTCTCTCTGGGGCCAACGTCCTGACTTTC. Translating gives CASGPNRGLLSGANVLTF.

The chain couples TRBV7-2 to TRBJ1-2, with D possibly TRBD1 on 6 matching bases. Trimming cost V 5 bases and J 4 bases, with 17 bases left between them. There are 15 residues in the CDR3. Germline loops: CDR1 SGHTA, CDR2 FQGNSA. This CDR3 reads CASSPRQVIAYGYTF. The CDR3 DNA reads as TGTGCCAGCAGCCCTAGACAGGTCATAGCCTATGGCTACACCTTC.

This clone was seen only a few times. The V and J genes are TRBV2 and TRBJ1-6; 9 bases are a match to TRBD1. Trimming cost V 4 bases and J 9 bases; bases outside gene matches: 7. The V gene's germline CDR1 is SNHLY and CDR2 FYNNEI. This CDR3 is built from 15 residues. In DNA, the CDR3 is TGTGCCAGCAGTGGCGAGGGACAGGGTTTTTCACCCCTCCACTTT. Amino acid sequence: CASSGEGQGFSPLHF. Filled out from reference TRBV2 and TRBJ1-6, the complete variable domain reads EPEVTQTPSHQVTQMGQEVILRCVPISNHLYFYWYRQILGQKVEFLVSFYNNEISEKSEIFDDQFSVERPDGSNFTLKIRSTKLEDSAMYFCASSGEGQGFSPLHFGNGTRLTVT.

The chain carries TRBV19 and TRBJ1-4; D is undetermined. Per germline, CDR1 LNHDA and CDR2 SQIVND (reference sequence). This CDR3 is 16 amino acids long. Trimming shortened V by 3 bases and J by 0 bases, and 11 bases separated the two germline ends. CDR3 residues: CASSMRRTATNEKLFF. CDR3 nucleotide sequence: TGTGCCAGTAGTATGCGTCGAACTGCAACTAATGAAAAACTGTTTTTT.

The chain employs TRBV28 and TRBJ2-7, with TRBD2 matching 8 bases. The CDR3 spans 16 residues. The germline gives CDR1 MDHEN, CDR2 SYDVKM. After removal of 5 bases from V and 2 bases from J, the junction contained 11 bases not matched to a gene. The CDR3 sequence: CASSPPGSGVPYEQYF. The CDR3 region has the DNA TGTGCCAGCAGTCCCCCGGGTAGCGGGGTCCCCTACGAGCAGTACTTC.

The V and J genes are TRBV3-1 (or the pseudogene TRBV3-2) and TRBJ1-5; D might be TRBD1 (6 bases). The CDR3 consists of 14 residues. Looked up from germline, CDR1 is LGHDT and CDR2 is YNNKEL (reference sequence). The V and J ends lost 0 bases and 16 bases respectively, with 19 bases between them. CDR3 region: CASSQETGRGGQHF. CDR3 DNA: TGTGCCAGCAGCCAAGAGACAGGACGCGGGGGGCAACATTTT.

J is TRBJ1-5 and V is TRBV19; D call uncertain. V gave up 2 bases and J gave up 7 bases, with 12 bases separating them. CDR3 size: 14 residues. Germline loops: CDR1 LNHDA, CDR2 SQIVND (reference sequence). The CDR3 reads CASSITPLGQPQHF. The CDR3 region has the DNA TGTGCCAGTAGTATAACCCCCCTCGGGCAGCCCCAGCATTTT.

This chain uses TRBV5-1 with TRBJ2-3; tentatively, D is TRBD2 (5 bases). CDR3 length equals 17 residues. Trimming took off 0 bases at V and 0 bases at J, with 14 bases between the two ends. Germline-derived CDR1 and CDR2 are SGHRS and YFSETQ. The CDR3 DNA follows: TGCGCCAGCAGCTTGGCCCGAAGCGGATCTAGCACAGATACGCAGTATTTT. Residues: CASSLARSGSSTDTQYF.

The V call is TRBV15, the J call TRBJ2-2, with D unresolved. The CDR3 extends over 15 amino acids. V shed 0 bases and J shed 5 bases, with 10 bases lying between them. Germline values: CDR1 LNHNV, CDR2 YYDKDF (reference sequence). This chain's CDR3 is CATSREPRKTGELFF. CDR3 coding DNA: TGTGCCACCAGCAGAGAACCGAGGAAGACCGGGGAGCTGTTTTTT.

The V and J genes are TRBV27 and TRBJ2-3; a weak D match, TRBD1 (6 bases). This CDR3 region has 15 residues. CDR1 is MNHEY, CDR2 SMNVEV, per germline (reference sequence). Deletions cut 7 bases from V and 0 bases from J, with 14 bases between. CDR3 in DNA: TGTGCCAGCACCTCCCCGGGACACAGCACAGATACGCAGTATTTT. Residues: CASTSPGHSTDTQYF.

The V gene is TRBV27, the J gene TRBJ2-7; TRBD1 matches at 9 bases. CDR1 is MNHEY and CDR2 is SMNVEV in the germline V gene (reference sequence). The CDR3 has 16 residues. Trimming cost V 5 bases and J 3 bases; bases outside gene matches: 11. Here the CDR3 DNA reads TGTGCCAGCAGTCCTAACCCGGGACAGGGACGCTACGAGCAGTACTTC. Protein sequence: CASSPNPGQGRYEQYF.

The J gene is TRBJ1-6, the V gene TRBV6-5, with unresolved D. Trimming took 6 bases from V and 3 from J, leaving 9 bases between them. The CDR3 spans 14 residues. Germline V CDR1 and CDR2: MNHEY, SVGAGI. DNA of the CDR3: TGTGCCAGCAGCGCGGGCCACTATAATTCACCCCTCCACTTT. Amino acid sequence: CASSAGHYNSPLHF.

The genes are TRBV24-1 and TRBJ2-3; D is perhaps TRBD1 (6 bases). CDR3 length equals 18 residues. The germline V gene encodes CDR1 KGHDR and CDR2 SFDVKD. Trimming took 3 bases from V and 1 from J, leaving 19 bases between them. CDR3 DNA sequence: TGTGCCACCAGTGATGTCCCGGGACAATTTTGGGGCACAGATACGCAGTATTTT. Translating gives CATSDVPGQFWGTDTQYF.